This T cell receptor beta chain appears in the sequencing data of a study of blood T cell repertoires in COVID-19. As for the study in general: Sources were T cells, B-cell-depleted T cells, or PBMCs; the material itself was cDNA or gDNA.

This CDR3 has 13 residues. The germline gives CDR1 DFQATT, CDR2 SNEGSKA (reference sequence). V was cut by 3 bases and J by 8 bases, with 11 bases left in between. Sequenced by immunoSEQ multiplex PCR; TCRdb stores in-frame clones only, minus some. The sample shows roughly 180,000 clones, approximately 89% of them seen only once. The specimen sequenced was peripheral blood. The origin of this receptor is a woman aged 60-75 years with acute or convalescent COVID-19. The chain is built from TRBV20-1 and TRBJ1-6; D call uncertain. DNA of the CDR3: TGCAGTGCTAGTTGGCAGTTGGATTCACCCCTCCACTTT. Translating gives CSASWQLDSPLHF.